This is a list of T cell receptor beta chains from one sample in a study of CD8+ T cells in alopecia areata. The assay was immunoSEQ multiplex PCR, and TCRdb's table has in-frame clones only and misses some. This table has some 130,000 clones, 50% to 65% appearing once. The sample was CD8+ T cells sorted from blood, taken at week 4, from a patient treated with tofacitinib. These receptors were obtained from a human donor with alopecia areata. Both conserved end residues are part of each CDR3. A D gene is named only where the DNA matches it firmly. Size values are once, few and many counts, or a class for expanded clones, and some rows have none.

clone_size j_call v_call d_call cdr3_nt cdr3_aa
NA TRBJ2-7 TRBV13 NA TGTGCCAGCAGCTTCGGGGGTGCCTACGAGCAGTACTTC CASSFGGAYEQYF
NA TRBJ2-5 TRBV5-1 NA TGCGCCAGCAGCTTGTATCGGGGGGAGACCCAGTACTTC CASSLYRGETQYF
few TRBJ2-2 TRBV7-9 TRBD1 TGTGCCAGCAGCTTAGCGACAGGGTACACCGGGGAGCTGTTTTTT CASSLATGYTGELFF
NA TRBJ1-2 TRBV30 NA TGTGCCTGGAGACCTTGGGGCAGGGGCGATGGCTACACCTTC CAWRPWGRGDGYTF
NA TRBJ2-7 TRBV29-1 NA TGCAGCGTTGAAGAGGGGCATACCTACGAGCAGTACTTC CSVEEGHTYEQYF
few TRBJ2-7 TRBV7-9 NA TGTGCCAGCAACAGGGTTGAAAGCTACGAGCAGTACTTC CASNRVESYEQYF
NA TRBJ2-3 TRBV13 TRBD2 TGTGCCAGCAGCTTAGCGGCTAGCGGGGGCTCGCAGTATTTT CASSLAASGGSQYF
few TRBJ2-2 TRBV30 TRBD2 TGTGCCTGGAGTCCATACACGGGGGGAGATACCGGGGAGCTGTTTTTT CAWSPYTGGDTGELFF
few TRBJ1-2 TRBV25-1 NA TGTGCCAGCAGTAGGGGTCGGGGCCTGGGGACGGGGGGCTACACCTTC CASSRGRGLGTGGYTF
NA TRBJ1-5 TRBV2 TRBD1 TGTGCCAGCAGTGATACAGGGGAAGCGCCCCAGCATTTT CASSDTGEAPQHF
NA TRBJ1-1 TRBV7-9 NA TGTGCCAGCAGCCCCGAAGGGGGGCGTGGCACTGAAGCTTTCTTT CASSPEGGRGTEAFF
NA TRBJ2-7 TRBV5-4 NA TGTGCCAGCAGCTTCGATTCCTACGAGCAGTACTTC CASSFDSYEQYF
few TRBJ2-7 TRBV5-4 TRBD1 TGTGCCAGCAGCCGAGGGACAGCTTCTTACGAGCAGTACTTC CASSRGTASYEQYF
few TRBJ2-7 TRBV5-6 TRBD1 TGTGCCAGCAGCCCCCGGGACAGGAACTACGAGCAGTACTTC CASSPRDRNYEQYF